These 26 T cell receptor beta chains came from one sample sequenced in a study of blood T cell repertoires in COVID-19. The protocol was immunoSEQ multiplex PCR, while the TCRdb copy is restricted to in-frame clones and leaves out a portion. The sample has 400,000 to 550,000 clones, around 88% seen once. The specimen was peripheral blood. The receptors were gathered from a woman aged 30 to 39 with acute or convalescent COVID-19.

The rearrangement joins TRBV9 to TRBJ2-2; 8 positions match TRBD1. The CDR3 spans 16 residues. Germline V CDR1 and CDR2: SGDLS, YYNGEE. The ends lost 3 bases at V and 9 bases at J; junction bases unmatched: 13. For the CDR3, the DNA is TGTGCCAGCAGCGCCGACCCAGGACAGGGATCCAGGGAGCTGTTTTTT. This encodes CASSADPGQGSRELFF. Variable domain in full (rest from reference TRBV9 and TRBJ2-2): DSGVTQTPKHLITATGQRVTLRCSPRSGDLSVYWYQQSLDQGLQFLIQYYNGEERAKGNILERFSAQQFPDLHSELNLSSLELGDSALYFCASSADPGQGSRELFFGEGSRLTVL.

The chain carries TRBV30 and TRBJ1-6; TRBD1 matches 8 bases. Germline-derived CDR1 and CDR2 are GTSNPN and SVGIG (reference sequence). This CDR3 has 15 residues. Trimming took 4 bases from V and 4 from J; bases not matched to a gene: 6. The CDR3 DNA reads as TGTGCCTGGACCCAGACAGGGGTGTATAATTCACCCCTCCACTTT. This codes for CAWTQTGVYNSPLHF.

The chain joins TRBV10-3 to TRBJ1-1, with 8 bases matching TRBD1. There are 13 residues in the CDR3. The V and J ends lost 6 bases and 0 bases, in that order; junction bases with no gene match: 0. The germline V gene has CDR1 ENHRY and CDR2 SYGVKD. The CDR3 DNA follows: TGTGCCATCAGGACAGGGGTGAACACTGAAGCTTTCTTT. Translating it yields CAIRTGVNTEAFF.

The gene calls are TRBV15 and TRBJ1-2; no definite D call. Germline CDR1 is LNHNV and CDR2 is YYDKDF (reference sequence). This CDR3 comprises 15 residues. V was shortened by 0 bases and J by 5 bases, with 13 bases between the two germline ends. CDR3 sequence: CATSRDLGNRYGYTF. CDR3 DNA: TGTGCCACCAGCAGAGATCTGGGCAACCGGTATGGCTACACCTTC. Full variable domain (remainder filled in from reference TRBV15 and TRBJ1-2): DAMVIQNPRYQVTQFGKPVTLSCSQTLNHNVMYWYQQKSSQAPKLLFHYYDKDFNNEADTPDNFQSRRPNTSFCFLDIRSPGLGDTAMYLCATSRDLGNRYGYTFGSGTRLTVV.

This sequence joins TRBV28 and TRBJ1-4; D is ambiguous. Germline loops: CDR1 MDHEN, CDR2 SYDVKM. The germline V and J ends were trimmed by 2 bases and 2 bases, with 12 bases remaining between them. The CDR3 runs to 16 residues. DNA for the CDR3: TGTGCCAGCAGTTTAGACGGGTCGGCGACTAATGAAAAACTGTTTTTT. Protein sequence: CASSLDGSATNEKLFF.

The chain is built from TRBV12-5 and TRBJ2-5; D possibly corresponds to TRBD2 (5 bases). The CDR3 is 15 amino acids. V lost 7 bases, J lost 5 bases, and 20 bases lay in between. Germline V gene data show CDR1 as LGHNT and CDR2 as FRNRAP. CDR3 sequence: CASAPPGVTVETQYF. Written as DNA, the CDR3 is TGTGCTAGTGCCCCCCCCGGGGTGACCGTGGAGACCCAGTACTTC.

This clone was observed a single time. The genes are TRBV20-1 and TRBJ2-3, with D perhaps TRBD2 (6 bases). The CDR3 loop spans 15 amino acids. The V end lost 3 bases, the J end lost 5 bases, and 18 bases lay between the germline ends. CDR1 and CDR2 from the germline V gene are DFQATT and SNEGSKA (reference sequence). The CDR3 protein is CSASIAGGLGDTQYF. CDR3 bases: TGCAGTGCTAGTATTGCCGGGGGTCTGGGAGATACGCAGTATTTT.

This clone has just one count. The V and J genes are TRBV4-1 and TRBJ1-1; 7 bases fit TRBD1. The CDR3 sequence is 15 residues long. In germline, CDR1 is MGHRA, CDR2 YSYEKL. V lost 5 bases and J lost 1; bases outside the gene matches: 7. CDR3 protein: CASSTRTGANTEAFF. The CDR3 coding sequence is TGCGCCAGCAGCACCCGGACAGGAGCGAACACTGAAGCTTTCTTT.

J is TRBJ2-2 and V is TRBV15; 7 nucleotides match TRBD1. Losses at the gene ends were 5 bases for V and 0 bases for J; bases not matched to a gene: 9. The CDR3 covers 17 residues. CDR1 and CDR2 (germline): LNHNV, YYDKDF (reference sequence). The CDR3 DNA is TGTGCCACCAGCGGGACCCGGGACAGCCCGAACACCGGGGAGCTGTTTTTT. Translated, it gives CATSGTRDSPNTGELFF.

V is TRBV7-2 and J is TRBJ2-7, with 8 bases identical to TRBD2. Germline loops: CDR1 SGHTA, CDR2 FQGNSA. V lost 1 base to trimming and J lost 2 bases; unmatched junction nucleotides: 4. The CDR3 extends over 15 amino acids. The CDR3 DNA reads TGTGCCAGCAGCTTAGGGCGGGGGGCTGCCTACGAGCAGTACTTC. The encoded protein is CASSLGRGAAYEQYF.

Concerning this clone itself: One end of the junction is discordant with germline, which a read error may explain. This CDR3 is CASSAMSEGTGQNF. CDR3 DNA: TGTGCCAGCAGCGCAATGTCCGAGGGGACAGGCCAAAACTTC. The chain employs TRBV7-9 and TRBJ2-5; 8 bases are a match to TRBD1. Per germline, CDR1 SEHNR and CDR2 FQNEAQ (reference sequence). The CDR3 totals 14 residues.

The J gene is TRBJ2-7, the V gene TRBV5-5; 7 positions match TRBD1. The CDR3 is made up of 15 amino acids. Germline CDR1 is SGHKS and CDR2 is YYEKEE (reference sequence). V dropped 5 bases and J dropped 0; count of bases not matched to a gene: 8. The CDR3 sequence: CASSSRQGPSYEQYF. As DNA, the CDR3 is TGTGCCAGCAGTTCCAGACAGGGTCCCTCCTACGAGCAGTACTTC.

V and J are TRBV24-1 and TRBJ2-5; 9 nucleotides match TRBD1. J lost 3 bases, V lost 3 bases, and 10 bases had no gene match. CDR3 size: 17 residues. The germline CDR1 and CDR2 sequences are KGHDR and SFDVKD. CDR3 in DNA: TGTGCCACCAGTGATCGGTTAGGCGGGACAGGGAAAGAGACCCAGTACTTC. The encoded protein is CATSDRLGGTGKETQYF.

The gene calls are TRBV19 and TRBJ1-6, with no clear D. The CDR3 has 16 amino acids. Germline CDR1 and CDR2: LNHDA and SQIVND (reference sequence). The V end was cut by 9 bases, the J end by 11 bases, with 26 bases between. The CDR3 protein is CARYHPGSPPMPPLHF. The CDR3 bases are TGTGCCAGGTACCACCCGGGGTCTCCCCCAATGCCACCCCTCCACTTT.

The chain joins TRBV10-1 to TRBJ2-3, with D possibly matching TRBD2 (6 bases). V shed 4 bases and J shed 6 bases, with 20 bases lying between them. The CDR3 consists of 16 residues. Germline lookup yields CDR1 WNHNN and CDR2 SYGVQD (reference sequence). The CDR3 DNA is TGCGCCAGCAGTGTCCAGCAGGGAGGTTCAGGGGATACGCAGTATTTT. This gives the protein CASSVQQGGSGDTQYF.

The table lists this clone with a few counts. The gene calls are TRBV12-3 or TRBV12-4 and TRBJ1-5, with TRBD1 matching 7 bases. The V gene end was trimmed by 5 bases and the J gene end by 5 bases; junction bases not matched to a gene: 3. This CDR3 contains 13 residues. The CDR3 DNA reads TGTGCCAGCAGTACTCAGGGGGATCAGCCCCAGCATTTT. Translation: CASSTQGDQPQHF.

This chain connects TRBV29-1 to TRBJ2-2, with TRBD1 matching over 7 bases. J gave up 5 bases and V 6 bases, and 9 bases lay outside the gene matches. From germline, CDR1 is SQVTM and CDR2 ANQGSEA. The CDR3 covers 14 residues. CDR3 sequence reads: CSVTGVRNTGELFF. CDR3 sequence (DNA): TGCAGCGTCACAGGGGTACGGAATACCGGGGAGCTGTTTTTT.

The chain couples TRBV15 to TRBJ1-4, with D possibly matching TRBD1 (5 bases). Germline V gives CDR1 LNHNV, CDR2 YYDKDF (reference sequence). The CDR3 is made up of 16 amino acids. V lost 0 bases, J lost 2 bases, and 10 bases lay in between. The CDR3 loop is CATSRDPGYTNEKLFF. DNA of the CDR3: TGTGCCACCAGCAGAGACCCAGGGTATACTAATGAAAAACTGTTTTTT.

This clone was seen only a few times. The chain is built from TRBV28 and TRBJ2-7; 7 bases agree with TRBD1. This CDR3 region has 14 residues. Unmatched junction bases numbered 7, after V lost 6 bases and J lost 2 bases. Looked up from germline, CDR1 is MDHEN and CDR2 is SYDVKM. The CDR3: CASSFNQGAYEQYF. As DNA, the CDR3 is TGTGCCAGCAGCTTCAACCAGGGGGCCTACGAGCAGTACTTC.

The V and J genes are TRBV4-1 and TRBJ1-2; TRBD1 aligns across 8 bases. Germline lookup yields CDR1 MGHRA and CDR2 YSYEKL. The CDR3 contains 17 residues. With V trimmed by 4 bases and J by 6 bases, 16 bases remained unmatched. This chain's CDR3 is CASSLTRGQGDGDGYTF. In nucleotides, the CDR3 is TGCGCCAGCAGCCTGACCCGAGGACAGGGAGATGGCGATGGCTACACCTTC.

The DNA for the CDR3 is TGTGCCAGCAGTCTCTCACAGGGGTACGATTCACCCCTCCACTTT. Amino acid sequence: CASSLSQGYDSPLHF. The rearrangement uses TRBV6-5 and TRBJ1-6; 7 bases are a match to TRBD1. J was trimmed by 8 bases and V by 5 bases; bases with no gene match: 9. CDR1 and CDR2 (germline): MNHEY, SVGAGI. The CDR3 contains 15 residues.

The V and J genes are TRBV19 and TRBJ2-3; D ambiguous. The ends were cut back, 2 bases at V and 6 bases at J, with 9 bases in the middle. The CDR3 covers 13 residues. CDR1 LNHDA and CDR2 SQIVND come from the germline V gene (reference sequence). CDR3 in amino acids: CASSITSGDTQYF. The CDR3 bases are TGTGCCAGTAGTATAACTTCCGGGGATACGCAGTATTTT. Drawing the rest from reference TRBV19 and TRBJ2-3, the complete variable domain is DGGITQSPKYLFRKEGQNVTLSCEQNLNHDAMYWYRQDPGQGLRLIYYSQIVNDFQKGDIAEGYSVSREKKESFPLTVTSAQKNPTAFYLCASSITSGDTQYFGPGTRLTVL.

The table lists this clone with a count of one. The genes are TRBV5-6 and TRBJ2-1; possibly TRBD1 for D (5 bases). Germline loops: CDR1 SGHDT, CDR2 YYEEEE. The CDR3 runs to 14 residues. Trimming took off 1 base at V and 9 bases at J, with 14 bases between the two ends. CDR3 sequence: CASSLFDQGTEQFF. Here the CDR3 DNA reads TGTGCCAGCAGCTTGTTTGACCAGGGAACTGAGCAGTTCTTC.

This clone occurred a few times. The chain employs TRBV2 and TRBJ1-6; a weak D match, TRBD1 (6 bases). Trimming took off 6 bases at V and 4 bases at J, with 13 bases between the two ends. There are 15 residues in the CDR3. The germline gives CDR1 SNHLY, CDR2 FYNNEI. The CDR3 is CASRDSLSYNSPLHF. CDR3 coding DNA: TGTGCCAGCAGGGACAGTCTAAGTTATAATTCACCCCTCCACTTT.

The CDR3 DNA follows: TGTGCCATCCCGACAGCCGGTAATATTAGGGCGGACTATGGCTACACCTTC. Its translation is CAIPTAGNIRADYGYTF. This chain joins TRBV5-4 and TRBJ1-2; D might be TRBD1 (5 bases). Germline-derived CDR1 and CDR2 are SGHNT and YYREEE (reference sequence). V was pared by 9 bases and J by 3 bases, with 27 bases between. This CDR3 has 17 residues. The variable domain in full, completed from reference TRBV5-4 and TRBJ1-2, reads ETGVTQSPTHLIKTRGQQVTLRCSSQSGHNTVSWYQQALGQGPQFIFQYYREEENGRGNFPPRFSGLQFPNYSSELNVNALELDDSALYLCAIPTAGNIRADYGYTFGSGTRLTVV.

This clone was seen only a few times. The rearrangement joins TRBV10-3 to TRBJ1-5, with a tentative D call TRBD1 (6 bases). Per the germline V gene, CDR1 is ENHRY and CDR2 is SYGVKD. V was trimmed by 6 bases and J by 1 base, leaving 10 bases between them. This CDR3 has 14 residues. In nucleotides, the CDR3 is TGTGCCATCAGCTCAGACAGGAGCAATCAGCCCCAGCATTTT. It specifies CAISSDRSNQPQHF.